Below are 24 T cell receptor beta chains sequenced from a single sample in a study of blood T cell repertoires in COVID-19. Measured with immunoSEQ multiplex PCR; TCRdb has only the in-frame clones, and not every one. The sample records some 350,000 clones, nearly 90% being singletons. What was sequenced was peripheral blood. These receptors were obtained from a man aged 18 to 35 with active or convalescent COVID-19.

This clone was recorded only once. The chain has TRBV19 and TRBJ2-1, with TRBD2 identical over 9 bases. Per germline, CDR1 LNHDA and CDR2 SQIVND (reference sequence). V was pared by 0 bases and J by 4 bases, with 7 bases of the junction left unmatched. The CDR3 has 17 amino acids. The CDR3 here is CASSIDLPSGAYNEQFF. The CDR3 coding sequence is TGTGCCAGTAGTATAGATTTACCTAGCGGGGCGTACAATGAGCAGTTCTTC.

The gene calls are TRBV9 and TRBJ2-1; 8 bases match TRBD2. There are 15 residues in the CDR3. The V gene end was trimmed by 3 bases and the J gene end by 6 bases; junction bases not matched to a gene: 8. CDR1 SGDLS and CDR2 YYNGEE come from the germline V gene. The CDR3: CASSARRGEGNEQFF. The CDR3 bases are TGTGCCAGCAGCGCTAGGCGGGGGGAGGGCAATGAGCAGTTCTTC. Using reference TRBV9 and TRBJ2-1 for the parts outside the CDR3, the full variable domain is DSGVTQTPKHLITATGQRVTLRCSPRSGDLSVYWYQQSLDQGLQFLIQYYNGEERAKGNILERFSAQQFPDLHSELNLSSLELGDSALYFCASSARRGEGNEQFFGPGTRLTVL.

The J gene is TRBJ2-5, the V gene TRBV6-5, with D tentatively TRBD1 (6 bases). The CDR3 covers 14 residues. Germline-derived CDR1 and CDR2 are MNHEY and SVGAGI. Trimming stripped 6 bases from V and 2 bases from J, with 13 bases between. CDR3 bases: TGTGCCAGCAGCCTTATGGACAGTCAAGAGACCCAGTACTTC. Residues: CASSLMDSQETQYF.

The CDR3 is CASNTGGTGNTIYF. The CDR3 DNA follows: TGTGCCAGCAACACAGGGGGCACAGGAAACACCATATATTTT. The chain recombines TRBV28 with TRBJ1-3, with 9 bases fitting TRBD1. V was pared by 7 bases and J by 4 bases, with 5 bases of the junction left unmatched. The CDR3 runs to 14 residues. Germline CDR1 reads MDHEN; CDR2 reads SYDVKM. The full variable domain, rest sourced from reference TRBV28 and TRBJ1-3, is DVKVTQSSRYLVKRTGEKVFLECVQDMDHENMFWYRQDPGLGLRLIYFSYDVKMKEKGDIPEGYSVSREKKERFSLILESASTNQTSMYLCASNTGGTGNTIYFGEGSWLTVV.

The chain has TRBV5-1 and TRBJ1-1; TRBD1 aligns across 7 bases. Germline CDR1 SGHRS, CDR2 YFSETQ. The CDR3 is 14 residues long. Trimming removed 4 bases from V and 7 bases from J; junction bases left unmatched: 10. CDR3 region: CASSNQQGLGEAFF. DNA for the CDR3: TGCGCCAGCAGCAACCAACAGGGGTTGGGTGAAGCTTTCTTT.

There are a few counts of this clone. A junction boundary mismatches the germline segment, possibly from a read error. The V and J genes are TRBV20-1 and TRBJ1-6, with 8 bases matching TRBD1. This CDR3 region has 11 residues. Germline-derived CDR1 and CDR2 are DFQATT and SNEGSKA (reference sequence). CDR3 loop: CSARDGRDRNF. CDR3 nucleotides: TGCAGTGCTAGAGATGGTCGGGACAGGAACTTT.

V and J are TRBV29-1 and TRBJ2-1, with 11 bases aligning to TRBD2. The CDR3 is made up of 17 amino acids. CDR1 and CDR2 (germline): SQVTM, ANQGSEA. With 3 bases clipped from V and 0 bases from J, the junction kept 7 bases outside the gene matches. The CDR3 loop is CSVDTLAGGFSYNEQFF. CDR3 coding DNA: TGCAGCGTTGATACCCTAGCGGGGGGCTTCTCCTACAATGAGCAGTTCTTC.

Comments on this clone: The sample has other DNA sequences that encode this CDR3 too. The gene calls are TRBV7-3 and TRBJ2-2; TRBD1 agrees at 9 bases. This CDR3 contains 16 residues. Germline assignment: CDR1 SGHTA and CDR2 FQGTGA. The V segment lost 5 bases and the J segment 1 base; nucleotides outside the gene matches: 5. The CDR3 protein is CASSPPGQGNTGELFF. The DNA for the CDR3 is TGTGCCAGCAGCCCACCGGGACAGGGGAACACCGGGGAGCTGTTTTTT.

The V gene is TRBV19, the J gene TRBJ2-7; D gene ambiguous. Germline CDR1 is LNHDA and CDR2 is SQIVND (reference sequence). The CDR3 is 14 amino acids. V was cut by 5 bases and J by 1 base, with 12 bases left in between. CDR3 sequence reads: CASSHQVPSYEQYF. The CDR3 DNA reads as TGTGCCAGTAGTCATCAGGTCCCTTCCTACGAGCAGTACTTC.

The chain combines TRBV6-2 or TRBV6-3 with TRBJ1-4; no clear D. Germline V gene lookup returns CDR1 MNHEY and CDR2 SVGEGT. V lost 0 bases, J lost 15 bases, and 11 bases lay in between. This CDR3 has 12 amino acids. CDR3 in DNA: TGTGCCAGCAGTTACTCCGAGTTCTCTTTGTTTTTT. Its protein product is CASSYSEFSLFF.

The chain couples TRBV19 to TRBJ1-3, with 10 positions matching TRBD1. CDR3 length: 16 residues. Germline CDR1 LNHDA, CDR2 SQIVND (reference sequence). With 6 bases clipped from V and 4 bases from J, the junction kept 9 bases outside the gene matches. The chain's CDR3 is CASRGSGTGAGNTIYF. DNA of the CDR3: TGTGCCAGTAGGGGATCCGGGACAGGGGCCGGAAACACCATATATTTT.

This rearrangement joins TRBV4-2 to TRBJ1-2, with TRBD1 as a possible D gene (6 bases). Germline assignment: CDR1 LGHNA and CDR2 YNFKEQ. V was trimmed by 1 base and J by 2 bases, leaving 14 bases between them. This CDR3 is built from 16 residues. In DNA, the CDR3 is TGTGCCAGCAGCCAAGTCCTTAGTCAGGGGAACTATGGCTACACCTTC. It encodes CASSQVLSQGNYGYTF.

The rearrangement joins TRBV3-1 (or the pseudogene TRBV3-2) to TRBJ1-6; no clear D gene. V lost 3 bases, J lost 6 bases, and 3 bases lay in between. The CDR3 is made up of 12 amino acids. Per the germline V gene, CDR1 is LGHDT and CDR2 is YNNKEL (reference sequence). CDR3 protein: CASSHINSPLHF. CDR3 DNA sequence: TGTGCCAGCAGCCATATTAATTCACCCCTCCACTTT.

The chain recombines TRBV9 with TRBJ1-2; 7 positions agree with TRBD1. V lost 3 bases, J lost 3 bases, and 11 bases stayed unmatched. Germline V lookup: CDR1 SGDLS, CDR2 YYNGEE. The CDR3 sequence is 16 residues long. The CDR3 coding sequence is TGTGCCAGCAGCGCCCGTAGAGAAGACAGGGACTATGGCTACACCTTC. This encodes CASSARREDRDYGYTF.

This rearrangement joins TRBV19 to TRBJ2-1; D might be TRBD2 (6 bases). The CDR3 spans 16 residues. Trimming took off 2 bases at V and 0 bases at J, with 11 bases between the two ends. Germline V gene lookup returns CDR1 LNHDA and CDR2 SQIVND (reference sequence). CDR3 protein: CASSIPRDSSYNEQFF. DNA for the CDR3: TGTGCCAGTAGTATACCAAGGGACTCCTCCTACAATGAGCAGTTCTTC.

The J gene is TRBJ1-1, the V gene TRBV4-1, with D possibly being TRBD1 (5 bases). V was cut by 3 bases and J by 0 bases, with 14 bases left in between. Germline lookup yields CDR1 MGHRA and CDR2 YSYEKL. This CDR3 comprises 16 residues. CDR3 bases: TGCGCCAGCAGCCAGGGGCAATGGCGGATGAACACTGAAGCTTTCTTT. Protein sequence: CASSQGQWRMNTEAFF.

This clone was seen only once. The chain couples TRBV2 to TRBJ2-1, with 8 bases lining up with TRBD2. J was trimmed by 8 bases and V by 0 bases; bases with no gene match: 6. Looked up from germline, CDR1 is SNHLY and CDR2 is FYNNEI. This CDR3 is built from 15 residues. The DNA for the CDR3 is TGTGCCAGCAGTGAAGCGGGGCTAGCGGGCTATGAGCAGTTCTTC. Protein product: CASSEAGLAGYEQFF.

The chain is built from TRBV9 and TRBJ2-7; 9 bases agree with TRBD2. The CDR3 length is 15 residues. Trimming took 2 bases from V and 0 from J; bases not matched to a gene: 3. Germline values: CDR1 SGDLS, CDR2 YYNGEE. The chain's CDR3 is CASSVSGGLSYEQYF. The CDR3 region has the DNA TGTGCCAGCAGCGTGAGCGGGGGGCTCTCCTACGAGCAGTACTTC.

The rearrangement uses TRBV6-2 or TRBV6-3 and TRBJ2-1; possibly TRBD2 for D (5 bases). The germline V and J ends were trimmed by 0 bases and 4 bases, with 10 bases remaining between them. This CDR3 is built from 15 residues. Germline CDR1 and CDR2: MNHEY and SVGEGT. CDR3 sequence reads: CASSYSGWRYNEQFF. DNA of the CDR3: TGTGCCAGCAGTTACTCCGGGTGGAGGTACAATGAGCAGTTCTTC.

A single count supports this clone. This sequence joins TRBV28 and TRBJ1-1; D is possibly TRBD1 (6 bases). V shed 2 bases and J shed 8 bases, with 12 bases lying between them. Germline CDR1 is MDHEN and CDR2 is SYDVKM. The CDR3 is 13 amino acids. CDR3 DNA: TGTGCCAGCAGTTTACTGCCCAGGGGCGAAGCTTTCTTT. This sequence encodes CASSLLPRGEAFF.

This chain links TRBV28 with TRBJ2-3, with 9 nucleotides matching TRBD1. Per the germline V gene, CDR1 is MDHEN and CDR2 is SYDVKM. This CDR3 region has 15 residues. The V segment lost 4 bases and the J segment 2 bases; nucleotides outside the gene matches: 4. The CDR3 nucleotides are TGTGCCAGCAGTTCCGGGACAGGGCTCACAGATACGCAGTATTTT. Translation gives CASSSGTGLTDTQYF. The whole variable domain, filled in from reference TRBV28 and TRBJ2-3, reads DVKVTQSSRYLVKRTGEKVFLECVQDMDHENMFWYRQDPGLGLRLIYFSYDVKMKEKGDIPEGYSVSREKKERFSLILESASTNQTSMYLCASSSGTGLTDTQYFGPGTRLTVL.

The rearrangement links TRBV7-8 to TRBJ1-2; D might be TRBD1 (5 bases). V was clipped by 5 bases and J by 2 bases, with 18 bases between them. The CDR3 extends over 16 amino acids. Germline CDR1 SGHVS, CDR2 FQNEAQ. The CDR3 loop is CASSVRMDTRNYGYTF. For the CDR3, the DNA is TGTGCCAGCAGCGTAAGAATGGACACCCGAAACTATGGCTACACCTTC.

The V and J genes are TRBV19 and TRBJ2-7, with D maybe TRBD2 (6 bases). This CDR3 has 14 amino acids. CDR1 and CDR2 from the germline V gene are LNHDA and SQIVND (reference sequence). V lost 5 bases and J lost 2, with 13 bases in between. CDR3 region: CASSADYSAYEQYF. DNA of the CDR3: TGTGCCAGTAGTGCGGACTACTCGGCCTACGAGCAGTACTTC.

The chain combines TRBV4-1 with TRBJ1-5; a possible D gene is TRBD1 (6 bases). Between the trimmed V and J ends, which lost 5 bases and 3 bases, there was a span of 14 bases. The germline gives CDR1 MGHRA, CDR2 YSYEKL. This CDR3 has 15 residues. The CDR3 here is CASSSQTGPNQPQHF. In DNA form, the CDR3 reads TGCGCCAGCAGCTCCCAAACAGGGCCCAATCAGCCCCAGCATTTT.